The clone carrying this TCR beta chain was observed once. Antigen: not known. This may stem from a read error, because a much larger clone lies one nucleotide away. No conserved phenylalanine or tryptophan is present at the end of the CDR3, so a read error is the likely explanation. CDR3 size: 14 residues. Germline V gene sequence: CDR1 SEHNR, CDR2 FQNEAQ (reference sequence). The V gene end was trimmed by 5 bases and the J gene end by 4 bases; junction bases not matched to a gene: 8. This sample stems from a study of Graves' ophthalmopathy and Graves' hyperthyroidism. The study, taken as a whole, reports: Blood contained most expanded thyroid clonotypes exceeding 0.001 frequency.

Excluded were patients with other autoimmune diseases, uncontrolled infections, pregnancy or lactation. Amplification of TCR beta CDR3 regions used RNA transcripts. The workflow started with a first-round RT-PCR run with HTBI primers and then moved on to a second-round multiplex PCR. TCRdb recomputed calls from the multiplex PCR reads with MiXCR, one row per CDR3 protein. The table has hundreds of thousands of distinct CDR3 sequences, more than 40% seen once. The TCR sequence derives from an adult man with Graves' ophthalmopathy. The J gene is TRBJ2-7, the V gene TRBV7-9; 7 nucleotides line up with TRBD1. The sequenced sample was peripheral blood. The CDR3 nucleotides read TGTGCCAGCAGCAAGACAGGGACCACTTACGAGCAGTACTGC. The encoded protein is CASSKTGTTYEQYC.